Ten or more counts support the clone carrying this TCR beta chain. These data are taken from a study of Graves' ophthalmopathy and Graves' hyperthyroidism. Trimming stripped 6 bases from V and 4 bases from J, with 10 bases between. The germline gives CDR1 MDHEN, CDR2 SYDVKM. This CDR3 comprises 12 residues. Transcripts of RNA were the source for amplifying TCR beta CDR3 regions. The first-round RT-PCR employed HTBI primers together with the Qiagen OneStep RT-PCR kit. A multiplex PCR was then performed as the second round. MiXCR, applied by TCRdb to the multiplex PCR reads, yields one record per CDR3 protein. The table records over 450,000 distinct CDR3 sequences, approximately 15% of them present only once.

Input material: blood. The V and J genes are TRBV28 and TRBJ2-7; D tentatively reads TRBD1 or TRBD2 (5 bases each). The sequence was obtained from a woman aged 25 to 39 with Graves' ophthalmopathy. CDR3 nucleotides: TGTGCCAGCAGGAGGGGCGGATACGAGCAGTACTTC. This gives the protein CASRRGGYEQYF.